This is a list of T cell receptor beta chains from one sample in a study of OX40 agonist ivuxolimab in advanced cancers. Assay: immunoSEQ multiplex PCR; the TCRdb copy retains only in-frame clones and omits some. In the table there are about 38,000 clones, 80% to 85% of which are singletons. The sample here was CD4+ or CD8+ T cells sorted from blood, taken in a trial of the OX40 agonist ivuxolimab. The source is an adult with an advanced solid tumor such as melanoma, head and neck, liver or kidney cancer. Each CDR3 is given with its conserved first and last residue. The order of the fields is J gene, clone size, V gene, D gene, CDR3 protein, CDR3 DNA. A D gene is named only where the DNA matches it firmly. Clone size, where shown, is once, few, many, or a class for clones that have expanded.

>TRBJ2-7|-|TRBV28|TRBD1
CASSSPQGVSSEQYF
TGTGCCAGCAGTAGCCCGCAGGGGGTATCTAGCGAGCAGTACTTC
>TRBJ2-2|-|TRBV2|TRBD1
CASSERTGRNTGELFF
TGTGCCAGCAGTGAGCGGACAGGCCGGAACACCGGGGAGCTGTTTTTT
>TRBJ2-2|-|TRBV28|-
CASSLRTLNTGELFF
TGTGCCAGCAGTTTAAGGACACTGAACACCGGGGAGCTGTTTTTT
>TRBJ1-2|-|TRBV27|-
CASNWPAGASYGYTF
TGTGCCAGCAATTGGCCGGCCGGAGCTAGCTATGGCTACACCTTC
>TRBJ1-1|-|TRBV9|TRBD1
CASSYGTGANTEAFF
TGTGCCAGCAGCTACGGGACAGGGGCGAACACTGAAGCTTTCTTT
>TRBJ2-1|-|TRBV10-3|-
CAISGAQQQFF
TGTGCCATCAGTGGGGCACAGCAGCAGTTCTTC
>TRBJ2-7|-|TRBV5-6|-
CASSYEVGSRTYEQYF
TGTGCCAGCAGCTACGAGGTGGGGAGCCGGACCTACGAGCAGTACTTC
>TRBJ1-5|-|TRBV11-2|-
CASSLDGQNNQPQHF
TGTGCCAGCAGCTTAGACGGCCAGAACAATCAGCCCCAGCATTTT
>TRBJ1-5|-|TRBV28|-
CASSPWTVRTNQPQHF
TGTGCCAGCAGTCCCTGGACAGTCAGAACCAATCAGCCCCAGCATTTT
>TRBJ2-1|-|TRBV9|TRBD2
CASSSTSADYNEQFF
TGTGCCAGCAGCTCAACTAGCGCCGACTACAATGAGCAGTTCTTC
>TRBJ1-6|-|TRBV6-4|TRBD1
CASRRTGPPLHF
TGTGCCAGCAGGCGGACAGGGCCTCCCCTCCACTTT
>TRBJ1-5|few|TRBV2|-
CASSPGNNQPQHF
TGTGCCAGCAGCCCCGGGAATAATCAGCCCCAGCATTTT
>TRBJ1-6|-|TRBV5-1|-
CASSFGQGISPLHF
TGCGCCAGCAGCTTTGGGCAGGGGATTTCACCCCTCCACTTT
>TRBJ2-3|-|TRBV30|-
CALRGDFTDTQYF
TGTGCCTTAAGGGGGGACTTCACAGATACGCAGTATTTT
>TRBJ2-6|-|TRBV11-3|TRBD1
CASSPGTGGSGANVLTF
TGTGCCAGCAGCCCGGGGACAGGGGGCTCTGGGGCCAACGTCCTGACTTTC
>TRBJ2-7|-|TRBV29-1|TRBD1
CSASGTGGYEQYF
TGCAGCGCCTCCGGGACAGGGGGCTACGAGCAGTACTTC
>TRBJ1-1|-|TRBV19|-
CASSRPGRAAGLNTEAFF
TGTGCCAGTAGTAGGCCGGGCCGCGCGGCAGGTTTGAACACTGAAGCTTTCTTT
>TRBJ2-2|-|TRBV4-3|TRBD2
CASSQESSGSAGELFF
TGCGCCAGCAGCCAAGAATCCAGCGGGAGCGCCGGGGAGCTGTTTTTT
>TRBJ1-4|-|TRBV6-1|-
CASSEQGWGEKLFF
TGTGCCAGCAGTGAACAGGGGTGGGGGGAAAAACTGTTTTTT
>TRBJ1-2|-|TRBV19|TRBD1
CASRDRDRLYGYTF
TGTGCCAGTAGAGACCGGGACAGACTCTATGGCTACACCTTC
>TRBJ1-5|-|TRBV2|-
CASSDRTLHQPQHF
TGTGCCAGCAGTGATAGGACACTACATCAGCCCCAGCATTTT
>TRBJ2-2|-|TRBV7-9|TRBD1
CASSLGTGDGGELFF
TGTGCCAGCAGCTTAGGGACAGGGGACGGCGGGGAGCTGTTTTTT